This entry lists 29 T cell receptor beta chains sequenced from one sample in a study of response to subunit inactivated influenza vaccine. TCRdb reprocessed the RT-PCR reads via MiXCR and lists one record per CDR3 protein. The sample has under 950,000 distinct CDR3 sequences; less than 25% are singletons. The material was PBMCs from blood, obtained about 5 days after vaccination. The receptors shown here come from a man between 50 and 59 years old who received an inactivated influenza vaccine.

This clonotype was counted at least ten times. The CDR3 here is CASMQVPWANEKLFF. The CDR3 bases are TGTGCCAGCATGCAAGTCCCGTGGGCTAATGAAAAACTGTTTTTT. V and J are TRBV7-9 and TRBJ1-4, with D unclear. Trimming cost V 7 bases and J 3 bases, with 15 bases left between them. CDR1 and CDR2 from the germline V gene are SEHNR and FQNEAQ (reference sequence). The CDR3 sequence is 15 residues long.

This clonotype has only a few counts. The chain links TRBV6-1 to TRBJ2-5; 11 positions agree with TRBD2. The CDR3 spans 15 residues. Unmatched junction bases numbered 4, after V lost 7 bases and J lost 0 bases. Germline CDR1 and CDR2: MNHNS and SASEGT. The CDR3 protein is CASTRLAGNQETQYF. CDR3 nucleotides: TGTGCCAGCACCAGACTAGCGGGGAACCAAGAGACCCAGTACTTC.

This clonotype has only a few counts. The chain couples TRBV18 to TRBJ2-7; D is perhaps TRBD2 (5 bases). Germline V gives CDR1 KGHSH, CDR2 LQKENI. The length of the CDR3 is 14 residues. V gave up 2 bases and J gave up 3 bases, with 11 bases separating them. The CDR3 reads CASSPGSLGYEQYF. CDR3 DNA sequence: TGTGCCAGCTCACCAGGGAGTCTCGGCTACGAGCAGTACTTC.

The chain joins TRBV3-1 to TRBJ2-5; D might be TRBD1 (5 bases). Germline CDR1 is LGHDT and CDR2 is YNNKEL (reference sequence). The CDR3 length is 14 residues. Trimming cost V 6 bases and J 2 bases, with 13 bases left between them. The CDR3 DNA sequence: TGTGCCAGCAGGTACGACAGTATACAAGAGACCCAGTACTTC. Protein product: CASRYDSIQETQYF.

There are a few counts of this clonotype. The chain carries TRBV24-1 and TRBJ2-1; the D gene is possibly TRBD1 (5 bases). Looked up from germline, CDR1 is KGHDR and CDR2 is SFDVKD. The CDR3 extends over 16 amino acids. Trimming took 0 bases from V and 0 from J, leaving 8 bases between them. The CDR3 DNA reads TGTGCCACCAGTGATTTGGGGGCAGTCTCCTACAATGAGCAGTTCTTC. The encoded protein is CATSDLGAVSYNEQFF.

There are a few counts of this clonotype. The chain carries TRBV12-3 or TRBV12-4 and TRBJ2-5; 10 bases line up with TRBD2. The J segment lost 2 bases and the V segment lost 3 bases, leaving 6 bases of the junction unmatched. The CDR3 spans 16 residues. This CDR3 is CASSFGQREGQETQYF. The DNA for the CDR3 is TGTGCCAGCAGTTTTGGCCAGCGGGAGGGACAAGAGACCCAGTACTTC.

Only a few counts were recorded for this clonotype. The rearrangement joins TRBV11-2 to TRBJ2-1, with D possibly matching TRBD2 (6 bases). The V end lost 4 bases, the J end lost 8 bases, and 12 bases lay between the germline ends. The V gene's germline CDR1 is SGHAT and CDR2 FQNNGV. This CDR3 is built from 13 residues. The CDR3 coding sequence is TGTGCCAGCAGCTGGATGGGGGGTGATGAGCAGTTCTTC. Translating gives CASSWMGGDEQFF.

This clonotype was observed a handful of times. The rearrangement uses TRBV29-1 and TRBJ2-3, with D hard to call. The germline gives CDR1 SQVTM, CDR2 ANQGSEA. The CDR3 extends over 14 amino acids. V lost 5 bases and J lost 6, with 18 bases in between. The chain's CDR3 is CSVRPIIARDTQYF. DNA of the CDR3: TGCAGCGTTCGGCCCATTATTGCGAGGGATACGCAGTATTTT.

This sequence joins TRBV10-3 and TRBJ2-1; 15 bases are shared with TRBD2. The CDR3 loop spans 17 amino acids. The germline V gene has CDR1 ENHRY and CDR2 SYGVKD. With 4 bases clipped from V and 9 bases from J, the junction kept 10 bases outside the gene matches. The CDR3 region has the DNA TGTGCCATCAGTGCCCTCGGACTAGCGGGGGGGCCTAGTGAGCAGTTCTTC. It translates to CAISALGLAGGPSEQFF.

J is TRBJ2-1 and V is TRBV6-2 or TRBV6-3, with 9 bases aligning to TRBD2. This CDR3 has 15 amino acids. With V trimmed by 5 bases and J by 4 bases, 6 bases remained unmatched. Germline V gives CDR1 MNHEY, CDR2 SVGEGT. The CDR3 DNA reads TGTGCCAGCAGTCGGCTAGCGGGAACATACAATGAGCAGTTCTTC. Encoded protein: CASSRLAGTYNEQFF.

The genes are TRBV12-3 or TRBV12-4 and TRBJ2-7, with TRBD1 matching over 8 bases. There are 20 residues in the CDR3. The J segment lost 2 bases and the V segment lost 2 bases, leaving 20 bases of the junction unmatched. Written as DNA, the CDR3 is TGTGCCAGCAGTTTATCTTTAAGGACAGGGAAGTTGAAGAGACCCTACGAGCAGTACTTC. This codes for CASSLSLRTGKLKRPYEQYF.

The gene calls are TRBV4-3 and TRBJ2-1, with 12 bases identical to TRBD2. The CDR3 has 19 residues. With 0 bases clipped from V and 4 bases from J, the junction kept 10 bases outside the gene matches. Germline CDR1 reads LGHNA; CDR2 reads YSLEER. The CDR3 loop reads CASSQDPPSGGARYNEQFF. DNA for the CDR3: TGCGCCAGCAGCCAAGATCCCCCTAGCGGGGGGGCAAGGTACAATGAGCAGTTCTTC.

This chain links TRBV5-1 with TRBJ2-2, with D perhaps matching TRBD1 (5 bases). Trimming removed 4 bases from V and 4 bases from J, with 17 bases in between. The germline CDR1 and CDR2 sequences are SGHRS and YFSETQ. The CDR3 spans 16 residues. The CDR3 DNA reads as TGCGCCAGCAGCCTGGAGACAGTACCTCTCACCGGGGAGCTGTTTTTT. Residues: CASSLETVPLTGELFF. Full variable domain (outside the CDR3, taken from reference TRBV5-1 and TRBJ2-2): KAGVTQTPRYLIKTRGQQVTLSCSPISGHRSVSWYQQTPGQGLQFLFEYFSETQRNKGNFPGRFSGRQFSNSRSEMNVSTLELGDSALYLCASSLETVPLTGELFFGEGSRLTVL.

The chain uses TRBV5-5 and TRBJ1-4; D possibly corresponds to TRBD1 (5 bases). V lost 0 bases and J lost 7, with 13 bases in between. The CDR3 consists of 15 residues. Germline V CDR1 and CDR2: SGHKS, YYEKEE (reference sequence). The chain's CDR3 is CASSLVAGITEKLFF. The CDR3 DNA sequence: TGTGCCAGCAGCTTGGTGGCAGGGATAACTGAAAAACTGTTTTTT.

The chain joins TRBV10-3 to TRBJ2-2; the D gene is possibly TRBD2 (5 bases). The germline gives CDR1 ENHRY, CDR2 SYGVKD. This CDR3 has 14 amino acids. Between the trimmed V and J ends, which lost 6 bases and 1 base, there was a span of 9 bases. The CDR3 is CAIRGDLNTGELFF. CDR3 nucleotide sequence: TGTGCCATCAGGGGAGACTTGAACACCGGGGAGCTGTTTTTT.

This chain connects TRBV7-2 to TRBJ1-1, with a weak D call TRBD1 (5 bases). V shed 4 bases and J shed 4 bases, with 13 bases lying between them. CDR1 and CDR2 from the germline V gene are SGHTA and FQGNSA. The CDR3 consists of 14 residues. CDR3 region: CASSYNAGSTEAFF. CDR3 coding DNA: TGTGCCAGCAGCTACAATGCAGGGTCCACTGAAGCTTTCTTT.

This clonotype was seen ten or more times. CDR3 DNA sequence: TGCGCCAGCAGCCCCGCTGGGGGACTAGCGGGACCTAATGAGCAGTTCTTC. Translated: CASSPAGGLAGPNEQFF. The V and J genes are TRBV5-1 and TRBJ2-1, with TRBD2 matching 13 bases. CDR1 and CDR2 from the germline V gene are SGHRS and YFSETQ. V dropped 4 bases and J dropped 7; count of bases not matched to a gene: 11. This CDR3 is 17 amino acids long.

The CDR3 loop is CASSLTGQIAAYEQYF. CDR3 nucleotides: TGTGCCAGCAGCTTGACAGGGCAGATAGCGGCCTACGAGCAGTACTTC. The chain employs TRBV5-5 and TRBJ2-7; D possibly uses TRBD1 or TRBD2 (6 bases each). Germline V gene sequence: CDR1 SGHKS, CDR2 YYEKEE (reference sequence). The V end was cut by 1 base, the J end by 2 bases, with 16 bases between. This CDR3 comprises 16 residues.

This clonotype has only a few counts. This chain joins TRBV29-1 and TRBJ2-7; D ambiguous. The CDR3 consists of 13 residues. The germline V gene has CDR1 SQVTM and CDR2 ANQGSEA. The V end was cut by 3 bases, the J end by 0 bases, with 9 bases between. This CDR3 reads CSVDSGDSYEQYF. For the CDR3, the DNA is TGCAGCGTTGACTCGGGCGACTCCTACGAGCAGTACTTC.

This clonotype was seen more than once but under ten times. The V call is TRBV6-1, the J call TRBJ2-2, with TRBD2 matching 12 bases. Unmatched junction bases numbered 3, after V lost 1 base and J lost 0 bases. Looked up from germline, CDR1 is MNHNS and CDR2 is SASEGT. The CDR3 extends over 18 amino acids. The CDR3 DNA reads as TGTGCCAGCAGTGAAGGACTAGCGGGGGCCGCGAACACCGGGGAGCTGTTTTTT. Protein product: CASSEGLAGAANTGELFF.

This chain connects TRBV5-1 to TRBJ2-6, with D hard to call. V lost 0 bases to trimming and J lost 0 bases, with 7 bases between them. The germline gives CDR1 SGHRS, CDR2 YFSETQ. CDR3 size: 16 residues. CDR3: CASSLGTLSGANVLTF. The CDR3 DNA sequence: TGCGCCAGCAGCTTGGGGACCCTCTCTGGGGCCAACGTCCTGACTTTC.

The rearrangement uses TRBV11-1 and TRBJ2-3, with 12 bases that match TRBD2. The CDR3 spans 19 residues. V lost 5 bases and J lost 4; bases outside the gene matches: 16. CDR1 and CDR2 (germline): SGHAT, FQDESV (reference sequence). For the CDR3, the DNA is TGTGCCAGCAGCCGGACTAGCGGGGAATACATGCAGGCCCCAGATACGCAGTATTTT. This sequence encodes CASSRTSGEYMQAPDTQYF.

This clonotype was seen a handful of times. The chain joins TRBV2 to TRBJ1-5; 7 nucleotides line up with TRBD1. V dropped 7 bases and J dropped 6; count of bases not matched to a gene: 9. This CDR3 spans 14 amino acids. Germline CDR1 SNHLY, CDR2 FYNNEI. The CDR3 nucleotides read TGTGCCAGCATGGGGGGGGGACAGTCTCAGCCCCAGCATTTT. Translation gives CASMGGGQSQPQHF.

The chain joins TRBV6-5 to TRBJ2-1; D is unresolved. CDR3 size: 15 residues. V shed 0 bases and J shed 7 bases, with 13 bases lying between them. Germline loops: CDR1 MNHEY, CDR2 SVGAGI. Here the CDR3 DNA reads TGTGCCAGCAGTTACTCCGGTGTTGGTTGGAATGAGCAGTTCTTC. Amino acids: CASSYSGVGWNEQFF.

In this sample, this clonotype turned up a few times. The V and J genes are TRBV7-9 and TRBJ2-1; D is uncertain. V was clipped by 3 bases and J by 10 bases, with 4 bases between them. There are 10 residues in the CDR3. CDR1 SEHNR and CDR2 FQNEAQ come from the germline V gene (reference sequence). The CDR3 nucleotides read TGTGCCAGCAGCTTGACCGAGCAGTTCTTC. This gives the protein CASSLTEQFF.

This rearrangement joins TRBV6-2 or TRBV6-3 to TRBJ2-5, with D tentatively TRBD2 (7 bases). This CDR3 has 20 residues. The V end lost 0 bases, the J end lost 5 bases, and 28 bases lay between the germline ends. Per the germline V gene, CDR1 is MNHEY and CDR2 is SVGEGT. The CDR3 protein is CASSYSQGRGTILMKETQYF. The DNA of the CDR3 is TGTGCCAGCAGTTACTCGCAGGGGAGGGGAACCATCCTAATGAAGGAGACCCAGTACTTC.

The gene calls are TRBV7-2 and TRBJ1-1; 9 bases match TRBD1. The CDR3 sequence is 14 residues long. The germline V gene has CDR1 SGHTA and CDR2 FQGNSA. Trimming at V came to 2 bases and at J to 5 bases, leaving 3 bases not matched to a gene. The CDR3 DNA sequence: TGTGCCAGCAGCTTATGGGACAGGGCGACTGAAGCTTTCTTT. Its translation is CASSLWDRATEAFF. The full variable domain, completed using reference TRBV7-2 and TRBJ1-1, is GAGVSQSPSNKVTEKGKDVELRCDPISGHTALYWYRQSLGQGLEFLIYFQGNSAPDKSGLPSDRFSAERTGGSVSTLTIQRTQQEDSAVYLCASSLWDRATEAFFGQGTRLTVV.

This clonotype was detected ten times or more. The CDR3 DNA reads TGCGCCAGCAGCTTGGGGACTGCTAGCACAGATACGCAGTATTTT. Amino acids: CASSLGTASTDTQYF. The V and J genes are TRBV5-1 and TRBJ2-3; perhaps TRBD2 as D (5 bases). This CDR3 has 15 residues. Per the germline V gene, CDR1 is SGHRS and CDR2 is YFSETQ. Trimming left V 0 bases short and J 0 bases short, with 8 bases between.

The CDR3 here is CASSQVIATEAFF. The CDR3 nucleotides read TGTGCCAGCAGCCAGGTAATAGCCACTGAAGCTTTCTTT. V is TRBV7-2 and J is TRBJ1-1; D ambiguous. CDR3 length: 13 residues. V was pared by 5 bases and J by 4 bases, with 11 bases between. The V gene's germline CDR1 is SGHTA and CDR2 FQGNSA. Full variable domain (outside the CDR3, taken from reference TRBV7-2 and TRBJ1-1): GAGVSQSPSNKVTEKGKDVELRCDPISGHTALYWYRQSLGQGLEFLIYFQGNSAPDKSGLPSDRFSAERTGGSVSTLTIQRTQQEDSAVYLCASSQVIATEAFFGQGTRLTVV.